This T cell receptor beta chain is drawn from a study of early T cells in non-severe SARS-CoV-2 infection. Overall study context: Sequencing targeted bulk RNA from unsorted whole blood, leaving chains unpaired. Findings and limits, study-wide: Private and CD4 specificities were missed by VDJdb matching, skewed to anti-spike CD8.

In this sample, this clonotype turned up many times. Antigen unknown. Individual cDNA molecules received unique molecular identifiers during library preparation. From the 5' RACE reads, TCRdb called clonotypes with MiXCR, one entry per CDR3 protein. The table records about 44,000 distinct CDR3 sequences, approximately 6.2% of them present only once. Trimming removed 5 bases from V and 1 base from J, with 19 bases in between. The germline V gene encodes CDR1 SGHAT and CDR2 FQNNGV. This CDR3 spans 17 amino acids. This sequence was found in an adult who was a healthcare worker with PCR-confirmed SARS-CoV-2 infection or an uninfected control (not recorded which). The chain employs TRBV11-2 and TRBJ2-3, with D perhaps assigned TRBD1 or TRBD2 (6 bases each). The sample in question was whole blood, obtained at baseline. CDR3: CASSNPRGRGRTDTQYF. The DNA of the CDR3 is TGTGCCAGCAGCAACCCTCGGGGTCGGGGGCGCACAGATACGCAGTATTTT.